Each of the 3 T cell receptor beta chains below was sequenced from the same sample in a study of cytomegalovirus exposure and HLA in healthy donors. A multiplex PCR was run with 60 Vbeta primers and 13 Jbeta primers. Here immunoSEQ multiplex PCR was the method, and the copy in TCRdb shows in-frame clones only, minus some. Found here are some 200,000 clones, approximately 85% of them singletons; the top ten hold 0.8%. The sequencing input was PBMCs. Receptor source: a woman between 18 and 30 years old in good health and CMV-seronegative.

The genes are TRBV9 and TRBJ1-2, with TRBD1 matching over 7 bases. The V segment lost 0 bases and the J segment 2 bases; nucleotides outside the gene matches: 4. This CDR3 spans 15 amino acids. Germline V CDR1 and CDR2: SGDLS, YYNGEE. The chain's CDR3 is CASSVAGGGNYGYTF. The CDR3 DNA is TGTGCCAGCAGCGTAGCGGGAGGGGGCAACTATGGCTACACCTTC.

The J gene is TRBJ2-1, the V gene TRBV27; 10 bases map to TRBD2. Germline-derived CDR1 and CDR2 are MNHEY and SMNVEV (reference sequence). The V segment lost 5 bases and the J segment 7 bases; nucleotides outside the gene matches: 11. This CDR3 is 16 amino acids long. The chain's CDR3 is CASSPTIAGGYNEQFF. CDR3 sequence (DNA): TGTGCCAGCAGTCCCACCATAGCGGGAGGTTATAATGAGCAGTTCTTC.

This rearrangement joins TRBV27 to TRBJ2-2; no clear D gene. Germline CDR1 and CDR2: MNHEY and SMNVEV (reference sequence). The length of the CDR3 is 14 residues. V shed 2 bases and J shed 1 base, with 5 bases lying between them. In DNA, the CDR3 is TGTGCCAGCAGTTTAGTCCTGAACACCGGGGAGCTGTTTTTT. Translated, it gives CASSLVLNTGELFF.